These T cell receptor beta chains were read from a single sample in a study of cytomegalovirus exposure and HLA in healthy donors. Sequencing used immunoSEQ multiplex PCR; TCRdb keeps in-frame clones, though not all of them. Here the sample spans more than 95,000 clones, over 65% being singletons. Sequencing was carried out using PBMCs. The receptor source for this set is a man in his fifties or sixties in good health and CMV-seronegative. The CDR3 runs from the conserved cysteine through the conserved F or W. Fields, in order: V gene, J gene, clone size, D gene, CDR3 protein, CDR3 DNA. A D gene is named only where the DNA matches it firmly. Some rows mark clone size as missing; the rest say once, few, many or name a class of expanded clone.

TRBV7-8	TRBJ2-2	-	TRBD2	CASSLVAGGVGELFF	TGTGCCAGCAGCTTAGTAGCGGGGGGGGTCGGGGAGCTGTTTTTT
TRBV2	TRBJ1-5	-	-	CASSEGGYQPQHF	TGTGCCAGCAGTGAGGGGGGGTATCAGCCCCAGCATTTT
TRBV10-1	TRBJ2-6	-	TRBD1	CASSPGGFISGANVLTF	TGCGCCAGCAGTCCAGGGGGCTTTATTTCTGGGGCCAACGTCCTGACTTTC
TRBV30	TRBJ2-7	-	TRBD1	CAWSGSAGGYEQYF	TGTGCCTGGAGTGGATCCGCAGGGGGCTACGAGCAGTACTTC
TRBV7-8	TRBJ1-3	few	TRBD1	CASSLVGRGVGNTIYF	TGTGCCAGCAGCTTAGTCGGCAGGGGGGTCGGAAACACCATATATTTT
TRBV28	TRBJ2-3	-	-	CASGLGGLTDTQYF	TGTGCCAGCGGCCTCGGGGGTCTCACAGATACGCAGTATTTT
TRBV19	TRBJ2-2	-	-	CASRRVATGELFF	TGTGCCAGTAGGAGGGTGGCTACCGGGGAGCTGTTTTTT
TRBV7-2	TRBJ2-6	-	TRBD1	CASSPTGAGANVLTF	TGTGCCAGCAGCCCGACAGGGGCTGGGGCCAACGTCCTGACTTTC
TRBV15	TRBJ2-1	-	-	CATSRVPVYNEQFF	TGTGCCACCAGCAGAGTTCCGGTATACAATGAGCAGTTCTTC
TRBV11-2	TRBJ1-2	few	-	CASSRQGGAMDYGYTF	TGTGCCAGCAGCCGGCAAGGGGGGGCGATGGACTATGGCTACACCTTC
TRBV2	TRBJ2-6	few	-	CASSEWTASSGANVLTF	TGTGCCAGCAGTGAGTGGACAGCCAGCTCTGGGGCCAACGTCCTGACTTTC
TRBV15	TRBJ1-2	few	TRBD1	CATSSRQGGRYGYTF	TGTGCCACCAGCAGCCGACAGGGCGGGAGGTATGGCTACACCTTC
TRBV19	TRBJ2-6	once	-	CASSSRDKGILPGANVLTF	TGTGCCAGTAGTTCCCGGGACAAGGGAATCCTACCTGGGGCCAACGTCCTGACTTTC
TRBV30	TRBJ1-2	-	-	CAWSVGGYYGYTF	TGTGCCTGGAGTGTTGGGGGCTACTATGGCTACACCTTC
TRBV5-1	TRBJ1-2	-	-	CASSLDVGGSYGYTF	TGCGCCAGCAGCTTGGATGTCGGAGGATCCTATGGCTACACCTTC
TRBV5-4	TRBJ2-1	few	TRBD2	CASSLTSGTYNEQFF	TGTGCCAGCAGCTTGACTAGCGGGACCTACAATGAGCAGTTCTTC
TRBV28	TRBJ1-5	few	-	CASRQGTQGPQHF	TGTGCCAGCAGGCAGGGAACCCAGGGGCCCCAGCATTTT
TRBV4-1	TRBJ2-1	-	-	CASSQSRGGYEQFF	TGCGCCAGCAGCCAAAGCAGGGGAGGGTATGAGCAGTTCTTC
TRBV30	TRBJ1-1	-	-	CAWSEERDTEAFF	TGTGCCTGGAGTGAGGAGCGGGACACTGAAGCTTTCTTT
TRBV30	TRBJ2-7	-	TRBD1	CASYRGPPYEQYF	TGTGCCTCCTACAGGGGCCCACCCTACGAGCAGTACTTC
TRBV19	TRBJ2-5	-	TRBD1	CASSIRQGQETQYF	TGTGCCAGTAGTATTCGACAGGGGCAAGAGACCCAGTACTTC
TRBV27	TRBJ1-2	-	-	CASSLSIQEVNYGYTF	TGTGCCAGCAGTTTATCGATACAGGAAGTTAACTATGGCTACACCTTC
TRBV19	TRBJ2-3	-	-	CASSPWGEGQYF	TGTGCCAGTAGCCCCTGGGGGGAAGGGCAGTATTTT
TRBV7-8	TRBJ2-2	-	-	CASTRGVKNTGELFF	TGTGCCAGCACCAGGGGGGTCAAGAACACCGGGGAGCTGTTTTTT
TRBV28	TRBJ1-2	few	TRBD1	CASSFKGGGYTF	TGTGCCAGCAGTTTTAAAGGGGGCGGCTACACCTTC
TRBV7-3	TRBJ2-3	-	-	CASSLSTADTQYF	TGTGCCAGCAGCTTATCTACCGCTGATACGCAGTATTTT
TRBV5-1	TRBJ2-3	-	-	CASDGGGVGDTQYF	TGCGCCAGCGACGGAGGGGGGGTAGGGGATACGCAGTATTTT
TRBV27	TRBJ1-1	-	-	CASSSLYSTVENTEAFF	TGTGCCAGCAGTTCCCTTTATTCTACAGTCGAAAACACTGAAGCTTTCTTT
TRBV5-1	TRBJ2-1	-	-	CASSPEGISLVGNEQFF	TGCGCCAGCAGCCCGGAGGGGATCTCACTAGTAGGCAATGAGCAGTTCTTC
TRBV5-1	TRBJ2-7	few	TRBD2	CASSPRTSGDYEQYF	TGCGCCAGCAGCCCTCGGACTAGCGGGGACTACGAGCAGTACTTC
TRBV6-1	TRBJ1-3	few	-	CASAGRGGNTIYF	TGTGCCAGCGCGGGGCGGGGGGGAAACACCATATATTTT
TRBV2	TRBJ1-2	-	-	CASNPTGHGYTF	TGTGCCAGCAACCCGACAGGTCATGGCTACACCTTC
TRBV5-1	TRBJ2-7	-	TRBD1	CASSTGQGSNEQYF	TGCGCCAGCAGCACAGGACAGGGGAGCAACGAGCAGTACTTC
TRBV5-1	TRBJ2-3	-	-	CASSLISDTQYF	TGCGCCAGCAGCTTGATATCAGATACGCAGTATTTT
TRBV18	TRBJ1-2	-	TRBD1	CASSPGQGAARYGYTF	TGTGCCAGCTCACCCGGACAGGGGGCGGCACGCTATGGCTACACCTTC
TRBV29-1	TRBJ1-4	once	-	CSVEDSEGEKLFF	TGCAGCGTTGAGGACAGCGAGGGAGAAAAACTGTTTTTT
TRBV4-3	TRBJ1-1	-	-	CASSQDRGGTEAFF	TGCGCCAGCAGCCAAGATAGGGGAGGCACTGAAGCTTTCTTT
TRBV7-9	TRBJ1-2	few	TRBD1	CSSSFTGGDYGYTF	TGTTCCAGCAGCTTTACAGGGGGAGACTATGGCTACACCTTC
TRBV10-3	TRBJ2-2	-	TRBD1	CANSGTGNTGELFF	TGTGCCAATTCCGGGACAGGGAACACCGGGGAGCTGTTTTTT
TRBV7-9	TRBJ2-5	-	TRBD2	CASSLDRGGALQETQYF	TGTGCCAGCAGCTTAGATCGCGGGGGGGCCCTTCAAGAGACCCAGTACTTC
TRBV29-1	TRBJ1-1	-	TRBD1	CSVGQGNTEAFF	TGCAGCGTCGGACAGGGGAACACTGAAGCTTTCTTT
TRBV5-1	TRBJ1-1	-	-	CASSSLEPTEAFF	TGCGCCAGCAGCTCTTTAGAGCCCACTGAAGCTTTCTTT
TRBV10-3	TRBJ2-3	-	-	CAISEGGSTDTQYF	TGTGCCATCAGTGAGGGGGGGAGCACAGATACGCAGTATTTT
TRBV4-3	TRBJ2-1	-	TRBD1	CASSQDDGDRGPQEQFF	TGCGCCAGCAGCCAAGATGACGGGGACAGGGGGCCGCAGGAGCAGTTCTTC
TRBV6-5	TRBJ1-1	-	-	CASSYNSKYTELRF	TGTGCCAGCAGTTACAACAGCAAATACACTGAACTTAGGTTT
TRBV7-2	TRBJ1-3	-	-	CASSLNRGSSGNTIYF	TGTGCCAGCAGCTTAAACCGCGGGAGCTCTGGAAACACCATATATTTT
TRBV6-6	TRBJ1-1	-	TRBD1	CASSYLGQGTFF	TGTGCCAGCAGTTACCTGGGACAGGGAACCTTCTTT
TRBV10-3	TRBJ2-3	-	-	CATRTATDTQYF	TGTGCCACCAGGACAGCCACAGATACGCAGTATTTT
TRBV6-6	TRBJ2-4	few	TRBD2	CASSGAGGQGNIQYF	TGTGCCAGCAGCGGAGCGGGGGGGCAGGGAAACATTCAGTACTTC